The 21 T cell receptor beta chains reported below all come from one sample, sequenced in a study of blood T cell repertoires in COVID-19. Sequenced by immunoSEQ multiplex PCR; TCRdb stores in-frame clones only, minus some. Of 150,000 to 200,000 clones listed, approximately 90% were seen once; the top ten hold approximately 0.5%. The sequencing sample was made of peripheral blood. Receptors originate from a man aged 45 to 65 with acute or convalescent COVID-19.

The gene calls are TRBV7-2 and TRBJ2-2; 12 nucleotides match TRBD2. Germline V gene lookup returns CDR1 SGHTA and CDR2 FQGNSA. Trimming took 0 bases from V and 3 from J; bases not matched to a gene: 8. The CDR3 consists of 19 residues. CDR3 in DNA: TGTGCCAGCAGCTTAGCCTATGCTAGCGGGGGGGCTGACACCGGGGAGCTGTTTTTT. It specifies CASSLAYASGGADTGELFF.

The J gene is TRBJ2-7, the V gene TRBV7-2; TRBD1 aligns across 10 bases. J gave up 5 bases and V 5 bases, and 6 bases lay outside the gene matches. In germline, CDR1 is SGHTA, CDR2 FQGNSA. The CDR3 covers 14 residues. The CDR3 loop is CASSPWTGGHEQYF. The CDR3 DNA reads TGTGCCAGCAGCCCCTGGACAGGGGGGCACGAGCAGTACTTC.

This sequence joins TRBV3-1 (or the pseudogene TRBV3-2) and TRBJ1-2; the match to TRBD1 covers 8 bases. Per germline, CDR1 LGHDT and CDR2 YNNKEL (reference sequence). The trim removed 2 bases at V and 3 bases at J, leaving 5 bases unmatched. This CDR3 is built from 15 residues. The CDR3 coding sequence is TGTGCCAGCAGCCAAATAACGGACAGGGACTATGGCTACACCTTC. Residues: CASSQITDRDYGYTF.

V usage is TRBV18 and J usage is TRBJ2-7; D is undetermined. The CDR3 is made up of 12 amino acids. The V end was cut by 3 bases, the J end by 0 bases, with 3 bases between. Germline V gene lookup returns CDR1 KGHSH and CDR2 LQKENI. CDR3 region: CASSPYSYEQYF. In DNA form, the CDR3 reads TGTGCCAGCTCACCCTACTCCTACGAGCAGTACTTC.

J is TRBJ1-2 and V is TRBV6-2 or TRBV6-3; TRBD1 aligns across 7 bases. V was pared by 2 bases and J by 3 bases, with 3 bases of the junction left unmatched. This CDR3 region has 14 residues. Germline V gives CDR1 MNHEY, CDR2 SVGEGT. The CDR3 DNA follows: TGTGCCAGCAGTTACGCGGACAGGTACTATGGCTACACCTTC. Amino acids: CASSYADRYYGYTF.

The DNA for the CDR3 is TGCGCCAGCAGCTCCCCGACAGGGGGTGACAATCAGCCCCAGCATTTT. This encodes CASSSPTGGDNQPQHF. The rearrangement joins TRBV5-1 to TRBJ1-5; 9 bases fit TRBD1. The CDR3 covers 16 residues. V was pared by 3 bases and J by 3 bases, with 7 bases of the junction left unmatched. CDR1 and CDR2 (germline): SGHRS, YFSETQ.

For this clone: Other nucleotide sequences in the sample specify the same CDR3. This sequence joins TRBV5-1 and TRBJ2-5, with 8 bases matching TRBD1. Per the germline V gene, CDR1 is SGHRS and CDR2 is YFSETQ. The ends lost 3 bases at V and 2 bases at J; junction bases unmatched: 6. The CDR3 is made up of 15 amino acids. Here the CDR3 reads CASSSGQGGQETQYF. The DNA for the CDR3 is TGCGCCAGCAGCTCCGGACAGGGCGGGCAAGAGACCCAGTACTTC.

This chain links TRBV7-6 with TRBJ2-3, with 7 bases matching TRBD2. Germline loops: CDR1 SGHVS, CDR2 FNYEAQ. The CDR3 is 15 residues long. After removal of 0 bases from V and 8 bases from J, the junction contained 8 bases not matched to a gene. The CDR3 reads CASSLAGEGTGTQYF. DNA of the CDR3: TGTGCCAGCAGCTTAGCGGGGGAGGGTACTGGTACGCAGTATTTT.

This clone is a singleton in its sample. The rearrangement joins TRBV7-9 to TRBJ2-6, with 7 bases lining up with TRBD1. J gave up 1 base and V 5 bases, and 5 bases lay outside the gene matches. Germline loops: CDR1 SEHNR, CDR2 FQNEAQ (reference sequence). This CDR3 spans 16 amino acids. This CDR3 reads CASSPDRASGANVLTF. The CDR3 nucleotides read TGTGCCAGCAGCCCAGACAGGGCTTCTGGGGCCAACGTCCTGACTTTC.

The chain recombines TRBV30 with TRBJ1-5, with 11 bases that match TRBD1. This CDR3 region has 13 residues. Looked up from germline, CDR1 is GTSNPN and CDR2 is SVGIG (reference sequence). V lost 5 bases and J lost 6; bases outside the gene matches: 3. The CDR3: CAWSGTGGQPQHF. For the CDR3, the DNA is TGTGCCTGGTCCGGGACAGGGGGTCAGCCCCAGCATTTT. Drawing the rest from reference TRBV30 and TRBJ1-5, the complete variable domain is SQTIHQWPATLVQPVGSPLSLECTVEGTSNPNLYWYRQAAGRGLQLLFYSVGIGQISSEVPQNLSASRPQDRQFILSSKKLLLSDSGFYLCAWSGTGGQPQHFGDGTRLSIL.

This rearrangement joins TRBV4-1 to TRBJ2-1; 7 bases are shared with TRBD2. Germline lookup yields CDR1 MGHRA and CDR2 YSYEKL. This CDR3 is 13 amino acids long. J lost 7 bases, V lost 8 bases, and 8 bases had no gene match. The CDR3 sequence: CASRMAGENEQFF. In nucleotides, the CDR3 is TGCGCCAGCCGAATGGCGGGAGAAAATGAGCAGTTCTTC.

The genes are TRBV7-2 and TRBJ2-1, with TRBD2 as a possible D gene (6 bases). This CDR3 region has 15 residues. Trimming left V 5 bases short and J 9 bases short, with 20 bases between. Germline CDR1 reads SGHTA; CDR2 reads FQGNSA. The CDR3 nucleotides are TGTGCCAGCAGCCCAGTCACCTCCGGGGGTGGTGAGCAGTTCTTC. This translates into CASSPVTSGGGEQFF. Looking up the rest from reference TRBV7-2 and TRBJ2-1 gives the full variable domain: GAGVSQSPSNKVTEKGKDVELRCDPISGHTALYWYRQSLGQGLEFLIYFQGNSAPDKSGLPSDRFSAERTGGSVSTLTIQRTQQEDSAVYLCASSPVTSGGGEQFFGPGTRLTVL.

V is TRBV6-6 and J is TRBJ1-2; unclear D gene. V was cut by 8 bases and J by 8 bases, with 12 bases left in between. This CDR3 comprises 11 residues. CDR1 is MNHNY, CDR2 SVGAGI, per germline (reference sequence). The CDR3, as DNA: TGTGCCAGCTGGAGGTCCTCAGGCTACACCTTC. It codes for CASWRSSGYTF.

V gene TRBV3-1 (or the pseudogene TRBV3-2) combines with J gene TRBJ1-1; weak D call: TRBD1 (5 bases). Trimming removed 1 base from V and 5 bases from J, with 11 bases in between. This CDR3 region has 14 residues. CDR1 and CDR2 (germline): LGHDT, YNNKEL (reference sequence). CDR3 residues: CASSQGGGGTEAFF. In nucleotides, the CDR3 is TGTGCCAGCAGCCAAGGTGGGGGGGGGACTGAAGCTTTCTTT.

The rearrangement links TRBV4-1 to TRBJ2-3; perhaps TRBD2 as D (7 bases). This CDR3 is 16 amino acids long. Trimming left V 3 bases short and J 2 bases short, with 15 bases between. Germline CDR1 is MGHRA and CDR2 is YSYEKL. CDR3 bases: TGCGCCAGCAGCCAGGGGGCTAGCGGTAACACAGATACGCAGTATTTT. It encodes CASSQGASGNTDTQYF.

The sample holds one count of this clone. At one boundary the junction diverges from the germline segment, which might be a read error. The chain combines TRBV7-3 with TRBJ2-3; 7 nucleotides line up with TRBD1. Germline V gives CDR1 SGHTA, CDR2 FQGTGA. The CDR3 sequence is 15 residues long. CDR3 DNA sequence: TGTGCCAGCAGCCTAACTCCGGGACAGACAGATACGCAGTATTTT. Translation: CASSLTPGQTDTQYF.

The rearrangement uses TRBV20-1 and TRBJ1-1; no clear D. The CDR3 runs 11 residues. The germline V and J ends were trimmed by 2 bases and 5 bases, with 6 bases remaining between them. Germline assignment: CDR1 DFQATT and CDR2 SNEGSKA (reference sequence). The CDR3 DNA is TGCAGTGCTAGACGACTAACTGAAGCTTTCTTT. It encodes CSARRLTEAFF.

V is TRBV5-1 and J is TRBJ2-2, with D perhaps TRBD2 (5 bases). CDR3 length: 16 residues. Germline CDR1 reads SGHRS; CDR2 reads YFSETQ. Trimming removed 4 bases at V and 0 bases at J, with 13 bases between. In DNA form, the CDR3 reads TGCGCCAGCAGCCGGACGGTGGGAGCGAACACCGGGGAGCTGTTTTTT. Amino acids: CASSRTVGANTGELFF.

This clone was counted a single time. The chain combines TRBV30 with TRBJ2-1, with a tentative D call TRBD2 (5 bases). This CDR3 is built from 10 residues. Per the germline V gene, CDR1 is GTSNPN and CDR2 is SVGIG (reference sequence). The CDR3 coding sequence is TGTGCGGATCGTTCGAGGGTGCAGTTCTTC. Its protein product is CADRSRVQFF.

This clone was seen a few times. This chain links TRBV5-1 with TRBJ2-2; D is unclear. From germline, CDR1 is SGHRS and CDR2 YFSETQ. V was pared by 0 bases and J by 4 bases, with 7 bases between. CDR3 length: 14 amino acids. CDR3 sequence reads: CASSLGSFTGELFF. In nucleotides, the CDR3 is TGCGCCAGCAGCTTGGGCAGTTTCACCGGGGAGCTGTTTTTT. The full variable domain, rest sourced from reference TRBV5-1 and TRBJ2-2, is KAGVTQTPRYLIKTRGQQVTLSCSPISGHRSVSWYQQTPGQGLQFLFEYFSETQRNKGNFPGRFSGRQFSNSRSEMNVSTLELGDSALYLCASSLGSFTGELFFGEGSRLTVL.

The V and J genes are TRBV30 and TRBJ2-7, with TRBD2 as a possible D gene (6 bases). Trimming took off 1 base at V and 6 bases at J, with 16 bases between the two ends. The CDR3 is 14 residues long. Germline CDR1 is GTSNPN and CDR2 is SVGIG (reference sequence). In nucleotides, the CDR3 is TGTGCCTGGAGTGGAGGGCGGGGATTGGGCGAGCAGTACGTC. Amino acid sequence: CAWSGGRGLGEQYV.